This entry features one T cell receptor (beta chain) sequence. Its specificity is unknown. CDR1 and CDR2 (germline): MNHNY, SVGAGI (reference sequence). The ends were cut back, 7 bases at V and 0 bases at J, with 13 bases in the middle. This CDR3 comprises 14 residues. This sample was taken from a study of cytomegalovirus exposure and HLA in healthy donors. Study in general: According to later analysis, the same platform produced the roughly 130 validation and over 600 first-cohort repertoires.

Study conclusions and caveats: A classifier reportedly called cytomegalovirus status with high sensitivity and specificity.

Method: immunoSEQ multiplex PCR; TCRdb's copy keeps in-frame clones and lacks some. The sample yields about 200,000 clones, around 90% seen once. J is TRBJ2-7 and V is TRBV6-6, with D possibly being TRBD2 (5 bases). The material sequenced was PBMCs. The receptor was isolated from a woman between 18 and 30 years old in good health and CMV-seropositive. The CDR3 spells CASTISGSSYEQYF. The CDR3 DNA follows: TGTGCCAGCACCATCAGCGGAAGCTCCTACGAGCAGTACTTC.